A selection of T cell receptor beta chains follows, all from one sample in a study of cytomegalovirus exposure and HLA in healthy donors. Generated by immunoSEQ multiplex PCR, the TCRdb table keeps only in-frame clones and is missing some. This sample lists 140,000 to 150,000 clones; its ten largest clones have 0.8% to 1%. Sequenced sample: PBMCs. Every receptor here comes from a male donor in good health and CMV-seronegative. The CDR3 runs from the conserved cysteine through the conserved F or W. The order of the fields is J gene, CDR3 length, D gene, V gene, CDR3 DNA, CDR3 protein. D genes are given only for firm matches.

J: TRBJ2-1; length: 16; D: TRBD1; V: TRBV29-1; DNA: TGCAGCGTTGAAGACCGGGACAGGGGTTTAGGCAATGAGCAGTTCTTC; CDR3: CSVEDRDRGLGNEQFF
J: TRBJ1-2; length: 13; D: .; V: TRBV28; DNA: TGTGCCAGCATCGCGGACAGTGGCTATGGCTACACCTTC; CDR3: CASIADSGYGYTF
J: TRBJ1-1; length: 13; D: .; V: TRBV11-2; DNA: TGTGCCAGCAGCTCCCGGAGGGCCCTAGAAGCTTTCTTT; CDR3: CASSSRRALEAFF
J: TRBJ2-3; length: 16; D: TRBD2; V: TRBV7-2; DNA: TGTGCCAGCAGACGAGCGGGGGGTGCTAGCACAGATACGCAGTATTTT; CDR3: CASRRAGGASTDTQYF
J: TRBJ2-1; length: 13; D: .; V: TRBV4-2; DNA: TGTGCCAGCAGCCAAGATTCCGCGAATGAGCAGTTCTTC; CDR3: CASSQDSANEQFF
J: TRBJ1-4; length: 14; D: .; V: TRBV30; DNA: TGTGCCTGGAGTTTGGACAGTTTGAATGAAAAACTGTTTTTT; CDR3: CAWSLDSLNEKLFF
J: TRBJ1-5; length: 15; D: TRBD1; V: TRBV18; DNA: TGTGCCAGCTCACTAAAGACAGGGGCAGGGCAGCCCCAGCATTTT; CDR3: CASSLKTGAGQPQHF
J: TRBJ1-1; length: 14; D: .; V: TRBV6-5; DNA: TGTGCCAGCAGGGATGCAGGGGCGAACACTGAAGCTTTCTTT; CDR3: CASRDAGANTEAFF
J: TRBJ1-1; length: 15; D: .; V: TRBV9; DNA: TGTGCCAGCAGCGTAGGGGCAGCTTTAGGCACTGAAGCTTTCTTT; CDR3: CASSVGAALGTEAFF
J: TRBJ2-1; length: 12; D: TRBD1; V: TRBV6-5; DNA: TGTGCCAGCAGTACGACAGGGGCGGGACAGTTCTTC; CDR3: CASSTTGAGQFF
J: TRBJ2-7; length: 16; D: TRBD2; V: TRBV19; DNA: TGTGCCAGTAGTAAGGGACTAGCGGGATTAGGTTACGAGCAGTACTTC; CDR3: CASSKGLAGLGYEQYF
J: TRBJ2-2; length: 14; D: TRBD1; V: TRBV27; DNA: TGTGCCAGCGGGCGACAGGGCTCCACCGGGGAGCTGTTTTTT; CDR3: CASGRQGSTGELFF
J: TRBJ2-7; length: 15; D: .; V: TRBV6-5; DNA: TGTGCCAGCAGTTACTCGAGTGGGGGGACGGCCGAGCAGTACTTC; CDR3: CASSYSSGGTAEQYF
J: TRBJ2-7; length: 14; D: .; V: TRBV6-5; DNA: TGTGCCAGCAGTCTCAACCGACTAGCCTACGAGCAGTACTTC; CDR3: CASSLNRLAYEQYF
J: TRBJ2-5; length: 16; D: TRBD2; V: TRBV6-5; DNA: TGTGCCAGCAGTTACGGGACTAGCGGGGGGACGGAGACCCAGTACTTC; CDR3: CASSYGTSGGTETQYF
J: TRBJ2-1; length: 15; D: .; V: TRBV7-6; DNA: TGTGCCAGCAGCCCCACGGGTGTGATTCACAATGAGCAGTTCTTC; CDR3: CASSPTGVIHNEQFF
J: TRBJ1-6; length: 14; D: .; V: TRBV7-3; DNA: TGTGCCAGCAGCTTAGGACAGCATAATTCCCCCCTCCACTTT; CDR3: CASSLGQHNSPLHF
J: TRBJ2-5; length: 16; D: .; V: TRBV5-1; DNA: TGCGCCAGCAGCTCCCGGTTACAGGATAAAAAAGAGACCCAGTACTTC; CDR3: CASSSRLQDKKETQYF
J: TRBJ1-1; length: 13; D: TRBD1; V: TRBV27; DNA: TGTGCCAGCAGTTTTATGGACAGGGATGAAGCTTTCTTT; CDR3: CASSFMDRDEAFF
J: TRBJ2-5; length: 17; D: TRBD2; V: TRBV19; DNA: TGTGCCAGTAGTATCCGGACTAGCGGGAGCTTCCAAGAGACCCAGTACTTC; CDR3: CASSIRTSGSFQETQYF
J: TRBJ2-1; length: 12; D: .; V: TRBV29-1; DNA: TGCAGCGTTGCCAGCGGATGGGGTGAGCAGTTCTTC; CDR3: CSVASGWGEQFF
J: TRBJ2-7; length: 14; D: .; V: TRBV6-5; DNA: TGTGCCAGCAGTTACACTAGAAGCTCCTACGAGCAGTACTTC; CDR3: CASSYTRSSYEQYF
J: TRBJ2-7; length: 14; D: .; V: TRBV19; DNA: TGTGCCAGTAGTATCAGGATATCTGGCTACGAGCAGTACTTC; CDR3: CASSIRISGYEQYF
J: TRBJ1-2; length: 16; D: .; V: TRBV2; DNA: TGTGCCAGCAGTGAAGCCCGAGGGCCGACTAACTATGGCTACACCTTC; CDR3: CASSEARGPTNYGYTF
J: TRBJ1-5; length: 16; D: .; V: TRBV28; DNA: TGTGCCAGCAGTTTACCCGAACCGGTTCTCAATCAGCCCCAGCATTTT; CDR3: CASSLPEPVLNQPQHF
J: TRBJ2-6; length: 16; D: .; V: TRBV7-2; DNA: TGTGCCAGCAGCTTAATGGGCAGCTCTGGGGCCAACGTCCTGACTTTC; CDR3: CASSLMGSSGANVLTF
J: TRBJ1-2; length: 15; D: .; V: TRBV18; DNA: TGTGCCAGCTCACCGTCCGTGGAGGGCCACTATGGCTACACCTTC; CDR3: CASSPSVEGHYGYTF
J: TRBJ1-1; length: 15; D: TRBD1; V: TRBV9; DNA: TGTGCCAGCAGACCGGGACAGGGGACCTTTGGTGAAGCTTTCTTT; CDR3: CASRPGQGTFGEAFF
J: TRBJ2-1; length: 15; D: TRBD2; V: TRBV6-6; DNA: TGTGCCAGCAGCGATCCGGGACTAGCGGGGAATGAGCAGTTCTTC; CDR3: CASSDPGLAGNEQFF
J: TRBJ1-1; length: 12; D: .; V: TRBV6-5; DNA: TGTGCCACGGGGATTGGGCAGATTGAAGCTTTCTTT; CDR3: CATGIGQIEAFF
J: TRBJ1-2; length: 12; D: .; V: TRBV28; DNA: TGTGCCAGCAGTCGCGGGAACTATGGCTACACCTTC; CDR3: CASSRGNYGYTF
J: TRBJ2-3; length: 15; D: TRBD1; V: TRBV18; DNA: TGTGCCAGCTCACTACAGGGGGCGAGTTGGGATACGCAGTATTTT; CDR3: CASSLQGASWDTQYF
J: TRBJ1-1; length: 16; D: .; V: TRBV4-1; DNA: TGCGCCAGCAGCTTACAATTTCCGGGAGTGAACACTGAAGCTTTCTTT; CDR3: CASSLQFPGVNTEAFF
J: TRBJ2-7; length: 14; D: .; V: TRBV12-5; DNA: TGTGCTAGTGGTTTGTTTCAGGGGTCCTACGAGCAGTACTTC; CDR3: CASGLFQGSYEQYF
J: TRBJ1-5; length: 16; D: .; V: TRBV19; DNA: TGTGCCAGTAGTATCATGGCAGGTTCGGGCAATCAGCCCCAGCATTTT; CDR3: CASSIMAGSGNQPQHF
J: TRBJ1-5; length: 12; D: .; V: TRBV19; DNA: TGTGCCAGTAGACAGAGCAATCAGCCCCAGCATTTT; CDR3: CASRQSNQPQHF
J: TRBJ2-3; length: 15; D: .; V: TRBV7-2; DNA: TGTGCCAGCAGCTTAGTTTTTCAGGGGACAGATACGCAGTATTTT; CDR3: CASSLVFQGTDTQYF
J: TRBJ1-5; length: 14; D: .; V: TRBV5-1; DNA: TGCGCCAGCAGCATATCGGCGGGCAATCAGCCCCAGCATTTT; CDR3: CASSISAGNQPQHF
J: TRBJ1-1; length: 17; D: .; V: TRBV9; DNA: TGTGCCAGCAGCGTAGCGCCGGCGGGCAGAGCAAACACTGAAGCTTTCTTT; CDR3: CASSVAPAGRANTEAFF
J: TRBJ2-5; length: 14; D: .; V: TRBV29-1; DNA: TGCAGCGTTGAAGATTTGAGGCTTAAAGAGACCCAGTACTTC; CDR3: CSVEDLRLKETQYF
J: TRBJ2-3; length: 16; D: TRBD1; V: TRBV6-6; DNA: TGTGCCAGCAGTTACGCTACAGGGGGAGGCACAGATACGCAGTATTTT; CDR3: CASSYATGGGTDTQYF
J: TRBJ1-1; length: 13; D: .; V: TRBV28; DNA: TGTGCCAGCAGTAAGGGGCTAGGCACTGAAGCTTTCTTT; CDR3: CASSKGLGTEAFF
J: TRBJ1-2; length: 14; D: TRBD1; V: TRBV6-1; DNA: TGTGCCAGCAGTGACCTTTACAGGGGTAGTGGCTACACCTTC; CDR3: CASSDLYRGSGYTF
J: TRBJ1-2; length: 12; D: .; V: TRBV29-1; DNA: TGCAGCGTTGAGGTAGCTAACTATGGCTACACCTTC; CDR3: CSVEVANYGYTF